These T cell receptor beta chains were read from a single sample in a study of glioma-infiltrating T cells after dendritic cell vaccination. Method: immunoSEQ multiplex PCR; TCRdb's copy keeps in-frame clones and lacks some. The sample lists under 100,000 clones, approximately 90% seen once, with approximately 3.4% in the top ten. The sequenced sample was blood, obtained before dendritic cell vaccination. Receptors originate from a human donor with glioblastoma. CDR3s include the opening cysteine and the closing phenylalanine or tryptophan. The D gene is left open where the match is weak. Rows may omit the clone size; those that give it use once, few, many or a size class.

V gene: TRBV7-6
J gene: TRBJ1-2
D gene: TRBD1
clone size: -
CDR3 DNA: TGTGCCAGCAGCTCATCAGTTGGGAGACAGGGGAAACTAGTCTATGGCTACACCTTC
CDR3 protein: CASSSSVGRQGKLVYGYTF

V gene: TRBV5-1
J gene: TRBJ1-1
D gene: -
clone size: -
CDR3 DNA: TGCGCCACCAAGGGGGAGCAGACGAACACTGAAGCTTTCTTT
CDR3 protein: CATKGEQTNTEAFF

V gene: TRBV11-3
J gene: TRBJ2-7
D gene: -
clone size: -
CDR3 DNA: TGTGCCAGCGGGACTCAATCGGGCTCCTACGAGCAGTACTTC
CDR3 protein: CASGTQSGSYEQYF

V gene: TRBV5-1
J gene: TRBJ1-1
D gene: -
clone size: -
CDR3 DNA: TGCGCCAGCAGCCGTCCGGACGGGGGTACTGAAGCTTTCTTT
CDR3 protein: CASSRPDGGTEAFF

V gene: TRBV19
J gene: TRBJ1-3
D gene: -
clone size: -
CDR3 DNA: TGTGCCAGTAGTTTTACCGGGTTAGGAAACACCATATATTTT
CDR3 protein: CASSFTGLGNTIYF

V gene: TRBV27
J gene: TRBJ2-7
D gene: TRBD1
clone size: -
CDR3 DNA: TGTGCCAGCAGCCGGGACAGAGCCTACGAGCAGTACTTC
CDR3 protein: CASSRDRAYEQYF

V gene: TRBV6-4
J gene: TRBJ2-2
D gene: -
clone size: -
CDR3 DNA: TGTGCCAGCAGCACGACAAACACGAACACCGGGGAGCTGTTTTTT
CDR3 protein: CASSTTNTNTGELFF

V gene: TRBV19
J gene: TRBJ1-6
D gene: -
clone size: once
CDR3 DNA: TGTGCCAGTAGTACCGGGGATTCACCCCTCCACTTT
CDR3 protein: CASSTGDSPLHF

V gene: TRBV11-3
J gene: TRBJ1-1
D gene: -
clone size: -
CDR3 DNA: TGTGCCAGCAGCGCCGTACAGAACACTGAAGCTTTCTTT
CDR3 protein: CASSAVQNTEAFF

V gene: TRBV19
J gene: TRBJ2-5
D gene: TRBD1
clone size: -
CDR3 DNA: TGTGCCAGTAGTATGGGCCGACAGGGGGTCGGGGAGACCCAGTACTTC
CDR3 protein: CASSMGRQGVGETQYF

V gene: TRBV7-6
J gene: TRBJ2-7
D gene: TRBD1
clone size: -
CDR3 DNA: TGTGCCAGCAGCTTAGCACTGGGACAGGGGGCTAGGGAGCAGTACTTC
CDR3 protein: CASSLALGQGAREQYF

V gene: TRBV19
J gene: TRBJ2-5
D gene: TRBD1
clone size: -
CDR3 DNA: TGTGCCAGTAGTACATCGGACAGGGGATTGGGAGAGACCCAGTACTTC
CDR3 protein: CASSTSDRGLGETQYF

V gene: TRBV27
J gene: TRBJ1-3
D gene: TRBD1
clone size: -
CDR3 DNA: TGTGCCAGCAGTCCAAGGACAGGGGACGGAAACACCATATATTTT
CDR3 protein: CASSPRTGDGNTIYF

V gene: TRBV11-3
J gene: TRBJ1-1
D gene: TRBD1
clone size: few
CDR3 DNA: TGTGCCAGCAGCGCACAGGGGATGAACACTGAAGCTTTCTTT
CDR3 protein: CASSAQGMNTEAFF

V gene: TRBV2
J gene: TRBJ2-7
D gene: -
clone size: -
CDR3 DNA: TGTGCCACCGAGGGAGGGGGCTCCTACGAGCAGTACTTC
CDR3 protein: CATEGGGSYEQYF

V gene: TRBV29-1
J gene: TRBJ2-3
D gene: TRBD2
clone size: -
CDR3 DNA: TGCAGCGTTGCGGGACTAGCGGGAGTAGATACGCAGTATTTT
CDR3 protein: CSVAGLAGVDTQYF

V gene: TRBV2
J gene: TRBJ2-2
D gene: -
clone size: -
CDR3 DNA: TGTGCCAGCAGTGAATTCTACACCGGGGAGCTGTTTTTT
CDR3 protein: CASSEFYTGELFF

V gene: TRBV30
J gene: TRBJ2-1
D gene: -
clone size: once
CDR3 DNA: TGTGCCTGGCAGACTGCCTCAGGGTACAATGAGCAGTTCTTC
CDR3 protein: CAWQTASGYNEQFF

V gene: TRBV2
J gene: TRBJ2-3
D gene: -
clone size: -
CDR3 DNA: TGTGCCAGCGGGCTCTCGGCTAGCGAGCAGTATTTT
CDR3 protein: CASGLSASEQYF

V gene: TRBV7-2
J gene: TRBJ1-5
D gene: -
clone size: -
CDR3 DNA: TGTGCCAGCAGCTTACGGGGTCAGCCCAATCAGCCCCAGCATTTT
CDR3 protein: CASSLRGQPNQPQHF

V gene: TRBV5-6
J gene: TRBJ2-7
D gene: TRBD2
clone size: few
CDR3 DNA: TGTGCCAGCAGCCTATGGGGGGGGGCCTACGAGCAGTACTTC
CDR3 protein: CASSLWGGAYEQYF

V gene: TRBV6-5
J gene: TRBJ1-1
D gene: -
clone size: -
CDR3 DNA: TGTGCCAGCAGTTACTCTCGGGGGGCACGGACTGAAGCTTTCTTT
CDR3 protein: CASSYSRGARTEAFF

V gene: TRBV2
J gene: TRBJ1-6
D gene: TRBD1
clone size: once
CDR3 DNA: TGTGCCAGCAGTCCGGGACAGCTCTATAATTCACCCCTCCACTTT
CDR3 protein: CASSPGQLYNSPLHF

V gene: TRBV6-4
J gene: TRBJ1-6
D gene: -
clone size: -
CDR3 DNA: TGTGCCAGCACTGCAAACCCGGGAAATTCACCCCTCCACTTT
CDR3 protein: CASTANPGNSPLHF

V gene: TRBV19
J gene: TRBJ1-1
D gene: TRBD1
clone size: once
CDR3 DNA: TGTGCCAGTAGGGGCCGGGACAGCGAAGCTTTCTTT
CDR3 protein: CASRGRDSEAFF

V gene: TRBV7-3
J gene: TRBJ2-7
D gene: TRBD1
clone size: -
CDR3 DNA: TGTGCCAGCAGCCCCGGGACAGAATACGAGCAGTACTTC
CDR3 protein: CASSPGTEYEQYF

V gene: TRBV2
J gene: TRBJ2-4
D gene: TRBD2
clone size: -
CDR3 DNA: TGTGCCAGCAGTGAATTGACTAGCGGGAGTGACATTCAGTACTTC
CDR3 protein: CASSELTSGSDIQYF

V gene: TRBV30
J gene: TRBJ2-3
D gene: -
clone size: -
CDR3 DNA: TGTGCCTGGAGTGGCGCAGATACGCAGTATTTT
CDR3 protein: CAWSGADTQYF

V gene: TRBV6-6
J gene: TRBJ1-1
D gene: -
clone size: -
CDR3 DNA: TGTGCCAGCGGCCTGGCAGTGAACACTGAAGCTTTCTTT
CDR3 protein: CASGLAVNTEAFF

V gene: TRBV2
J gene: TRBJ1-5
D gene: TRBD1
clone size: few
CDR3 DNA: TGTGCCAGCAGTGTTCCGGACAGGGGTCAGCCCCAGCATTTT
CDR3 protein: CASSVPDRGQPQHF

V gene: TRBV11-3
J gene: TRBJ2-1
D gene: TRBD2
clone size: once
CDR3 DNA: TGTGCCAGCAGCCTAGGGACTAGCGGGAACGTCTATGAGCAGTTCTTC
CDR3 protein: CASSLGTSGNVYEQFF

V gene: TRBV6-5
J gene: TRBJ2-1
D gene: TRBD2
clone size: few
CDR3 DNA: TGTGCCAGCAGAACTAGCGGGAGGGCCTACAATGAGCAGTTCTTC
CDR3 protein: CASRTSGRAYNEQFF

V gene: TRBV23-1
J gene: TRBJ1-1
D gene: -
clone size: -
CDR3 DNA: TGCGCCAGCAGTCAATCGCTTACAGGGCTGCGGGCTTTCTTT
CDR3 protein: CASSQSLTGLRAFF

V gene: TRBV4-1
J gene: TRBJ1-2
D gene: -
clone size: -
CDR3 DNA: TGCGCCAGCAGCCAAGGGGGTATCAGGGAGGGGAGCTACACCTTC
CDR3 protein: CASSQGGIREGSYTF

V gene: TRBV2
J gene: TRBJ2-1
D gene: -
clone size: once
CDR3 DNA: TGTGCCAGCAGTGGATCGGGGTGGGAGCAGTTCTTC
CDR3 protein: CASSGSGWEQFF

V gene: TRBV5-6
J gene: TRBJ2-5
D gene: -
clone size: few
CDR3 DNA: TGTGCCAGCAGCTTAAGACAGGAGATACTCCAAGAGACCCAGTACTTC
CDR3 protein: CASSLRQEILQETQYF

V gene: TRBV7-9
J gene: TRBJ1-1
D gene: -
clone size: -
CDR3 DNA: TGTGCCAGCAGCGCAGGGGAGACTGAAGCTTTCTTT
CDR3 protein: CASSAGETEAFF

V gene: TRBV27
J gene: TRBJ2-6
D gene: TRBD1
clone size: -
CDR3 DNA: TGTGCCAGCAGACCGACAGGGGGCCTCTCTGGGGCCAACGTCCTGACTTTC
CDR3 protein: CASRPTGGLSGANVLTF

V gene: TRBV30
J gene: TRBJ2-3
D gene: -
clone size: -
CDR3 DNA: TGTGCCTGGGCCCAAGACACGCTCAGGAATACGCAGTATTTT
CDR3 protein: CAWAQDTLRNTQYF

V gene: TRBV5-1
J gene: TRBJ2-7
D gene: -
clone size: -
CDR3 DNA: TGCGCCAGCAGCTTGGGAGGGGGAGAAACCTACGAGCAGTACTTC
CDR3 protein: CASSLGGGETYEQYF

V gene: TRBV5-1
J gene: TRBJ2-7
D gene: TRBD1
clone size: -
CDR3 DNA: TGCGCCAGCAGCCTGGGACAGGGACTCTACGAGCAGTACTTC
CDR3 protein: CASSLGQGLYEQYF

V gene: TRBV5-1
J gene: TRBJ2-7
D gene: TRBD2
clone size: -
CDR3 DNA: TGCGCCAGCAGCGCTCGACTAGCGGGCTCCTACGAGCAGTACTTC
CDR3 protein: CASSARLAGSYEQYF

V gene: TRBV4-2
J gene: TRBJ1-2
D gene: TRBD1
clone size: -
CDR3 DNA: TGTGCCAGCAGCCCGTTAGAGGGGGCGGACTATGGCTACACCTTC
CDR3 protein: CASSPLEGADYGYTF

V gene: TRBV11-3
J gene: TRBJ2-3
D gene: -
clone size: -
CDR3 DNA: TGTGCCAGCAGCTTAGTTGGGACAAGCAAATATACGCAGTATTTT
CDR3 protein: CASSLVGTSKYTQYF

V gene: TRBV4-1
J gene: TRBJ1-5
D gene: TRBD1
clone size: -
CDR3 DNA: TGCGCCAGCAGCCAAGGCCCCAGGGGGATACGCGGCAATCAGCCCCAGCATTTT
CDR3 protein: CASSQGPRGIRGNQPQHF

V gene: TRBV28
J gene: TRBJ1-3
D gene: -
clone size: -
CDR3 DNA: TGTGCCAGCAGCCCCATACTGCTTGCTGGAAACACCATATATTTT
CDR3 protein: CASSPILLAGNTIYF

V gene: TRBV7-3
J gene: TRBJ2-7
D gene: TRBD2
clone size: -
CDR3 DNA: TGTGCCAGCAGCCCCCCAATCTGGTCGGGAGGGCCGGGCGAGCAGTACTTC
CDR3 protein: CASSPPIWSGGPGEQYF